This is a list of T cell receptor beta chains from one sample in a study of T cells after yellow fever vaccination. TCRdb re-derived calls from the 5' RACE reads in MiXCR, one entry per CDR3 protein. The sample shows 620,000 or so distinct CDR3 sequences, less than 20% of them seen only once. Material: PBMCs, obtained 4 to 5 days after the first yellow fever vaccination. All receptors derive from a man between 18 and 35 years old who received the YFV17D yellow fever vaccine. Both conserved end residues are part of each CDR3.

>TRBV5-1|TRBJ2-1|15
CASSSSTGGVFEQFF
>TRBV5-5|TRBJ2-1|13
CASSLEGLAPQFF
>TRBV7-9|TRBJ2-5|15
CASSFAGDRQETQYF
>TRBV5-6|TRBJ2-1|11
CASTIEDEQFF
>TRBV28|TRBJ2-3|15
CASTPRDSSTDTQYF
>TRBV9|TRBJ2-2|16
CASSVAGGHITGELFF
>TRBV5-1|TRBJ2-1|18
CASSFLTSGGELGNEQFF
>TRBV10-3|TRBJ2-3|12
CAIGGGTDTQYF
>TRBV7-9|TRBJ1-2|10
CASKKYGYTF
>TRBV9|TRBJ2-2|17
CASSVSQLAGETGELFF